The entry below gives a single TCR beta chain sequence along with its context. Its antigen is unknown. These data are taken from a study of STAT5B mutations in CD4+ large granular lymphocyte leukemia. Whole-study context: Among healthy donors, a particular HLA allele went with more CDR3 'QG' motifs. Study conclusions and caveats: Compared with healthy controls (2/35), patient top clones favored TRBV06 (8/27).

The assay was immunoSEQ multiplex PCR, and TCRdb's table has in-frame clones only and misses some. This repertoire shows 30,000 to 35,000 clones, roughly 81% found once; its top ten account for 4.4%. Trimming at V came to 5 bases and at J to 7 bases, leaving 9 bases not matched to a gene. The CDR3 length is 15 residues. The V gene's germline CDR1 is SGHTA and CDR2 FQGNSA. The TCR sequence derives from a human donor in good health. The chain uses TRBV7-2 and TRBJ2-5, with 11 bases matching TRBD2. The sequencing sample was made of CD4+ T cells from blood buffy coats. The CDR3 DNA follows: TGTGCCAGCAGCACCACTAGCGGGAGCGGCGGGACCCAGTACTTC. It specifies CASSTTSGSGGTQYF.